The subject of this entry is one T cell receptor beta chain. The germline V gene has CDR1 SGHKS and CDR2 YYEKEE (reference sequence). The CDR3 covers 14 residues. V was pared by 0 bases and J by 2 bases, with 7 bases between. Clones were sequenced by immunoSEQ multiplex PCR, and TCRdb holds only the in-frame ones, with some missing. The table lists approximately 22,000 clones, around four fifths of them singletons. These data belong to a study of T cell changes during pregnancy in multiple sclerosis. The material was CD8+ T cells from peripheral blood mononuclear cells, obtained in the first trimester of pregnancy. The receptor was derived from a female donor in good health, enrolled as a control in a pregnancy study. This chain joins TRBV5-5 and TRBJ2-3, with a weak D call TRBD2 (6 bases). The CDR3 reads CASSLGGATDTQYF. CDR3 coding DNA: TGTGCCAGCAGCTTGGGCGGGGCCACAGATACGCAGTATTTT.